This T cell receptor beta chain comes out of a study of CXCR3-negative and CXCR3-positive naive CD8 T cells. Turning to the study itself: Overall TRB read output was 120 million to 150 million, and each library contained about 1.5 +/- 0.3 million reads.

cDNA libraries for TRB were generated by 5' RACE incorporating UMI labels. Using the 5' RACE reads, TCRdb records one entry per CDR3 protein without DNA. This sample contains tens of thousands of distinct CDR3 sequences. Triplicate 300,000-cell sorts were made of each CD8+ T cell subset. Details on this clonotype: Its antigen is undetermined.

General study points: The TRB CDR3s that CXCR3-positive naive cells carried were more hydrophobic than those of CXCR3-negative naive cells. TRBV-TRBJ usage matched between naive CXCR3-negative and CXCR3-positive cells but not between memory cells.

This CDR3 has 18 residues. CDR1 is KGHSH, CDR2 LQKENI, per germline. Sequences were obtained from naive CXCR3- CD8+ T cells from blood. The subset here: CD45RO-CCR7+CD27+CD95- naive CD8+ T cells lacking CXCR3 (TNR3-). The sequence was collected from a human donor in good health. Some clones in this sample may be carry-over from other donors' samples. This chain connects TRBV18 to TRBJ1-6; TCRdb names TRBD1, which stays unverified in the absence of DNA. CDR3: CASSPLGQGNGGNSPLHF.